The 24 T cell receptor beta chains reported below all come from one sample, sequenced in a study of vaccination effects on CD4 cells after COVID-19. These receptors lack a known antigen. The data were produced by immunoSEQ multiplex PCR, yet TCRdb's version contains in-frame clones alone and is incomplete. The sample includes about 69,000 clones, roughly three quarters of them seen just once. Antigen-specific CD4+ T cells were first expanded with viral peptide pools by the ViraFEST assay and only then sequenced. CD4+ T cells were isolated after 10 days of culture. Either the mRNA-1273 or the BNT162b2 vaccine was given to participants as two doses. Sequenced here: CD4+ T cells from PBMCs cultured with HCoV-OC43 spike peptides, sampled after COVID-19 vaccination. Subset defined: HCoV-OC43 spike overlapping peptide pool stimulation. These receptors were taken from a human donor who received a COVID-19 vaccine.

This chain connects TRBV6-5 to TRBJ2-1, with D hard to call. Germline assignment: CDR1 MNHEY and CDR2 SVGAGI. V was trimmed by 5 bases and J by 7 bases, leaving 18 bases between them. This CDR3 region has 15 residues. The CDR3 DNA reads TGTGCCAGCAGTAGGCTCGGGTGGGATGAGAATGAGCAGTTCTTC. Protein sequence: CASSRLGWDENEQFF.

The V call is TRBV2, the J call TRBJ1-6, with 7 bases lining up with TRBD1. Unmatched junction bases numbered 5, after V lost 3 bases and J lost 9 bases. The CDR3 consists of 14 residues. Per the germline V gene, CDR1 is SNHLY and CDR2 is FYNNEI. CDR3 protein: CASSETGFPSPLHF. The CDR3 region has the DNA TGTGCCAGCAGTGAGACAGGGTTTCCTTCACCCCTCCACTTT.

The gene calls are TRBV5-1 and TRBJ2-5, with 8 positions matching TRBD2. The J segment lost 5 bases and the V segment lost 1 base, leaving 13 bases of the junction unmatched. The CDR3 extends over 17 amino acids. Looked up from germline, CDR1 is SGHRS and CDR2 is YFSETQ. The DNA of the CDR3 is TGCGCCAGCAGCTTGTTGGGACTAGTGGCGCCATGGGAGACCCAGTACTTC. Encoded protein: CASSLLGLVAPWETQYF.

V gene TRBV2 combines with J gene TRBJ2-2, with D perhaps assigned TRBD1 or TRBD2 (6 bases each). Per the germline V gene, CDR1 is SNHLY and CDR2 is FYNNEI. The CDR3 sequence is 14 residues long. V was shortened by 6 bases and J by 4 bases, with 12 bases between the two germline ends. CDR3 loop: CASREGGGTGELFF. As DNA, the CDR3 is TGTGCCAGCAGAGAGGGGGGCGGCACCGGGGAGCTGTTTTTT.

In DNA, the CDR3 is TGTGCCACCAGTGACTCGGTCTCCCGGGCCTACAATGAGCAGTTCTTC. Its protein is CATSDSVSRAYNEQFF. The rearrangement uses TRBV24-1 and TRBJ2-1; D is uncertain. V was cut by 4 bases and J by 2 bases, with 14 bases left in between. The CDR3 loop spans 16 amino acids. The germline V gene encodes CDR1 KGHDR and CDR2 SFDVKD.

This clone was seen a handful of times. This chain connects TRBV7-3 to TRBJ2-3, with 8 bases aligning to TRBD2. From germline, CDR1 is SGHTA and CDR2 FQGTGA. The CDR3 extends over 16 amino acids. The trim removed 0 bases at V and 2 bases at J, leaving 4 bases unmatched. CDR3 protein: CASSLTASGYTDTQYF. CDR3 sequence (DNA): TGTGCCAGCAGCTTAACGGCTAGCGGGTACACAGATACGCAGTATTTT.

Worth noting for this clone: Mismatch with germline at one junction end may stem from a read error. The rearrangement links TRBV13 to TRBJ1-1, with unresolved D. The CDR3 has 13 amino acids. From germline, CDR1 is PRHDT and CDR2 FYEKMQ (reference sequence). The CDR3 loop is CASSFGTSPDFGF. DNA for the CDR3: TGTGCCAGCAGCTTTGGTACAAGCCCTGATTTCGGCTTT.

This sequence joins TRBV10-2 and TRBJ1-4; D is unclear. This CDR3 region has 14 residues. Deletions cut 4 bases from V and 1 base from J, with 7 bases between. In germline, CDR1 is WSHSY, CDR2 SAAADI. The CDR3 DNA sequence: TGCGCCAGCAGTGCGGTGGGAACTAATGAAAAACTGTTTTTT. Its protein product is CASSAVGTNEKLFF.

The sample holds a few counts of this clone. The chain links TRBV27 to TRBJ2-2, with 8 bases that match TRBD2. The CDR3 contains 15 residues. Germline CDR1 is MNHEY and CDR2 is SMNVEV (reference sequence). V was clipped by 5 bases and J by 6 bases; unmatched bases: 8. CDR3 coding DNA: TGTGCCAGCAGTCGGCGACTAGCGATCCCCGGGGAGCTGTTTTTT. As protein: CASSRRLAIPGELFF.

The chain carries TRBV3-1 (or the pseudogene TRBV3-2) and TRBJ2-5, with D perhaps assigned TRBD1 or TRBD2 (6 bases each). Germline V gene data show CDR1 as LGHDT and CDR2 as YNNKEL (reference sequence). The CDR3 runs 15 residues. The V end was cut by 4 bases, the J end by 4 bases, with 16 bases between. CDR3 DNA sequence: TGTGCCAGCAGCCCCCCTTGGGGGGCCCGAGAGACCCAGTACTTC. This translates into CASSPPWGARETQYF.

Details on this clone: Other nucleotide sequences from this sample produce the same CDR3. The chain joins TRBV6-5 to TRBJ2-7, with 9 bases lining up with TRBD1. Looked up from germline, CDR1 is MNHEY and CDR2 is SVGAGI. The CDR3 spans 14 residues. V lost 4 bases and J lost 1; bases outside the gene matches: 2. CDR3 in DNA: TGTGCCAGCAGTTCCGGGACAGGGTCCTACGAGCAGTACGTC. Encoded protein: CASSSGTGSYEQYV.

The rearrangement links TRBV18 to TRBJ2-2; the match to TRBD1 covers 8 bases. This CDR3 has 16 residues. Germline CDR1 and CDR2: KGHSH and LQKENI. V gave up 6 bases and J gave up 1 base; unmatched junction bases: 7. CDR3 in amino acids: CASSLGQGVNTGELFF. For the CDR3, the DNA is TGTGCCAGCTCTCTAGGACAGGGCGTGAACACCGGGGAGCTGTTTTTT. Looking up the rest from reference TRBV18 and TRBJ2-2 gives the full variable domain: NAGVMQNPRHLVRRRGQEARLRCSPMKGHSHVYWYRQLPEEGLKFMVYLQKENIIDESGMPKERFSAEFPKEGPSILRIQQVVRGDSAAYFCASSLGQGVNTGELFFGEGSRLTVL.

This clone appeared once. The rearrangement uses TRBV2 and TRBJ2-5; D might be TRBD1 (6 bases). Trimming shortened V by 8 bases and J by 2 bases, and 15 bases separated the two germline ends. The CDR3 totals 14 residues. Germline assignment: CDR1 SNHLY and CDR2 FYNNEI. As DNA, the CDR3 is TGTGCCAGCCTCTCGGGACAATTACAAGAGACCCAGTACTTC. It yields the protein CASLSGQLQETQYF.

The chain joins TRBV7-2 to TRBJ1-4; 8 bases are shared with TRBD1. CDR3 size: 16 residues. V was pared by 5 bases and J by 3 bases, with 8 bases of the junction left unmatched. Per the germline V gene, CDR1 is SGHTA and CDR2 is FQGNSA. For the CDR3, the DNA is TGTGCCAGCAGCCTCCAGGGGGCGCTGGCTAATGAAAAACTGTTTTTT. Protein: CASSLQGALANEKLFF.

This sequence joins TRBV27 and TRBJ1-6, with D perhaps matching TRBD1 (5 bases). The CDR3 sequence is 14 residues long. CDR1 is MNHEY and CDR2 is SMNVEV in the germline V gene (reference sequence). The V end was cut by 2 bases, the J end by 8 bases, with 10 bases between. CDR3 amino acids: CASSLKGEYSPLHF. The DNA of the CDR3 is TGTGCCAGCAGTTTAAAAGGGGAATATTCACCCCTCCACTTT.

This clone was seen once. The CDR3 sequence is CATNPTGVNTEAFF. The CDR3 DNA reads TGTGCCACAAACCCCACAGGGGTGAACACTGAAGCTTTCTTT. The chain employs TRBV6-5 and TRBJ1-1, with 7 bases fitting TRBD1. The germline V gene has CDR1 MNHEY and CDR2 SVGAGI. J was trimmed by 0 bases and V by 10 bases; bases with no gene match: 8. The CDR3 is made up of 14 amino acids.

This chain uses TRBV10-3 with TRBJ2-3; D call uncertain. The CDR3 is 15 amino acids. Per the germline V gene, CDR1 is ENHRY and CDR2 is SYGVKD. V lost 10 bases and J 0 bases, leaving 17 bases between the germline ends. For the CDR3, the DNA is TGTGCCACCCAGAGGTCGCCCTCTAGCACAGATACGCAGTATTTT. Protein: CATQRSPSSTDTQYF.

The chain carries TRBV6-5 and TRBJ2-1, with 8 bases aligning to TRBD1. The CDR3 consists of 15 residues. Germline CDR1 and CDR2: MNHEY and SVGAGI. J was trimmed by 4 bases and V by 6 bases; bases with no gene match: 8. The CDR3 loop reads CASRTDRGGYNEQFF. As DNA, the CDR3 is TGTGCCAGCAGAACAGACAGGGGTGGTTACAATGAGCAGTTCTTC.

This chain joins TRBV29-1 and TRBJ1-2, with no clear D. V was cut by 5 bases and J by 0 bases, with 10 bases left in between. CDR1 and CDR2 (germline): SQVTM, ANQGSEA. There are 13 residues in the CDR3. The CDR3 sequence is CSVYDGANYGYTF. CDR3 sequence (DNA): TGCAGCGTTTACGACGGTGCTAACTATGGCTACACCTTC. Together with reference TRBV29-1 and TRBJ1-2, the CDR3 gives the full variable domain: SAVISQKPSRDICQRGTSLTIQCQVDSQVTMMFWYRQQPGQSLTLIATANQGSEATYESGFVIDKFPISRPNLTFSTLTVSNMSPEDSSIYLCSVYDGANYGYTFGSGTRLTVV.

The chain employs TRBV11-3 and TRBJ2-2; 8 bases are shared with TRBD2. Trimming cost V 8 bases and J 2 bases; bases outside gene matches: 7. This CDR3 has 15 amino acids. The germline V gene encodes CDR1 SGHNT and CDR2 YENEEA. The CDR3 loop reads CASGAGGPNTGELFF. The CDR3 DNA follows: TGTGCCAGCGGGGCGGGGGGACCAAACACCGGGGAGCTGTTTTTT.

This clone appeared a few times. The rearrangement uses TRBV7-7 and TRBJ2-7; D uncertain. Germline CDR1 SSHAT, CDR2 FNYEAQ (reference sequence). The V and J ends lost 6 bases and 2 bases respectively, with 17 bases between them. This CDR3 region has 15 residues. The CDR3 loop reads CASSFIGECTYEQYV. The CDR3 nucleotides are TGTGCCAGCAGTTTTATTGGAGAGTGCACCTACGAGCAGTACGTC.

Worth noting for this clone: The junction shows a germline mismatch at one end, possibly a read error. The chain links TRBV24-1 to TRBJ2-2, with 7 bases that match TRBD1. Germline lookup yields CDR1 KGHDR and CDR2 SFDVKD. The CDR3 has 15 residues. DNA for the CDR3: TGTGCCACCAGTGCCGGGACAGTCAACAGCGGGGAGCTGTTTTTT. As protein: CATSAGTVNSGELFF.

This chain joins TRBV18 and TRBJ1-4; D remains ambiguous. V shed 1 base and J shed 6 bases, with 9 bases lying between them. The CDR3 runs to 14 residues. Germline-derived CDR1 and CDR2 are KGHSH and LQKENI. The DNA of the CDR3 is TGTGCCAGCTCACCACAGGGCGGGTATGAAAAACTGTTTTTT. Translation: CASSPQGGYEKLFF.

This chain connects TRBV5-4 to TRBJ1-2; 9 bases are shared with TRBD1. The CDR3 is 14 amino acids. Per the germline V gene, CDR1 is SGHNT and CDR2 is YYREEE (reference sequence). Trimming cost V 3 bases and J 4 bases; bases outside gene matches: 4. CDR3 protein: CASSSKDRGYGYTF. The CDR3 coding sequence is TGTGCCAGCAGCTCGAAGGACAGGGGCTATGGCTACACCTTC.